These 29 T cell receptor beta chains came from one sample sequenced in a study of T cell clonality in common variable immunodeficiency (dated by TCRdb to 2014 to 2015). Libraries were built with the immunoSEQ multiplex PCR assay. In its TCRdb copy, this immuneACCESS table keeps in-frame sequences only and misses some clones. Where compared with another copy, unresolved V genes explain less than half of these, and the others have no known cause. This sample contains 55,000 or so clones, none of which is a singleton. Approximately 5.5% of the sample goes to the ten largest clones. What was sequenced was peripheral blood mononuclear cells. These receptors originate from a person between 18 and 70 years old in good health.

This clone was found many times. With the read ending 3 residues before the CDR3 end, the germline J gene is used to fill in that end. The V gene is TRBV4-2, the J gene TRBJ2-2, with D perhaps TRBD2 (6 bases). Germline V gene sequence: CDR1 LGHNA, CDR2 YNFKEQ. The CDR3 spans 17 residues. V was clipped by 4 bases and J by 4 bases, with 19 bases between them. CDR3 DNA, as far as it was read: TGTGCCAGCAGCCCCCTACTGACGCGGGGCTCCACCGGGGAG. Residues: CASSPLLTRGSTGE. The complete CDR3 reads CASSPLLTRGSTGELFF.

This clone appeared many times. Incomplete CDR3 DNA: TGTGCCAGTAGTATAGTACGGGACAGGGGATCAGATACG. It encodes CASSIVRDRGSDT. The whole CDR3 is CASSIVRDRGSDTQYF. The chain links TRBV19 to TRBJ2-3; 10 nucleotides align to TRBD1. The read ends 3 residues early relative to the CDR3; the germline J gene fills the gap. Germline CDR1 reads LNHDA; CDR2 reads SQIVND (reference sequence). V trimming: 1 base; J trimming: 4 bases; junction bases outside the gene matches: 5. The CDR3 is 16 amino acids.

Ten or more counts support this clone. The read comes to an end 3 residues before the CDR3 does, leaving the germline J gene to fill in the end. The chain uses TRBV5-1 and TRBJ1-2; D possibly corresponds to TRBD1 (6 bases). Germline V gives CDR1 SGHRS, CDR2 YFSETQ. V was pared by 4 bases and J by 6 bases, with 16 bases between. This CDR3 has 14 amino acids. This chain's CDR3 is CASSAGTGLDGYTF. CDR3 bases read: TGCGCCAGCAGCGCAGGAACAGGGTTGGATGGC.

Ten or more counts support this clone. The CDR3 end falls 3 residues outside the read, so it is completed with the germline J gene. The J gene is TRBJ2-5, the V gene TRBV29-1; the D gene is possibly TRBD2 (5 bases). The V and J ends lost 4 bases and 7 bases respectively, with 22 bases between them. Looked up from germline, CDR1 is SQVTM and CDR2 is ANQGSEA. This CDR3 is 15 amino acids long. The part of the CDR3 DNA that was read is TGCAGCGTTGTATCTCCGGGGATCTCAAGTTGGACC. Translated, it gives CSVVSPGISSWT. The CDR3, in full, reads CSVVSPGISSWTQYF.

This clone was counted ten times or more. Read data end 3 residues before the CDR3 end; the end is taken from the germline J gene. This chain uses TRBV12-5 with TRBJ2-7, with 7 bases matching TRBD1. The CDR3 totals 13 residues. The V segment lost 6 bases and the J segment 5 bases; nucleotides outside the gene matches: 7. CDR1 and CDR2 (germline): LGHNT, FRNRAP. CDR3 region: CASGKQGNHEQYF. Incomplete CDR3 DNA: TGTGCTAGTGGGAAACAGGGGAATCACGAG.

This clone occurred many times. The CDR3 end is not reached by the read, which stops 3 residues before it; the germline J gene fills it in. The chain carries TRBV6-2 or TRBV6-3 and TRBJ1-1; D is perhaps TRBD1 (6 bases). The V and J ends lost 6 bases and 2 bases respectively, with 10 bases between them. Looked up from germline, CDR1 is MNHEY and CDR2 is SVGEGT. The CDR3 spans 13 residues. The CDR3 bases that were read are TGTGCCAGCAGGACAGGCCAAAACACTGAA. Protein: CASRTGQNTE. The complete CDR3 protein is CASRTGQNTEAFF.

There are many counts of this clone. From the germline J gene comes the end of the CDR3, since the read stops 3 residues before it. The rearrangement links TRBV7-2 to TRBJ1-5; 10 bases fit TRBD1. Trimming at V came to 0 bases and at J to 5 bases, leaving 7 bases not matched to a gene. Germline V lookup: CDR1 SGHTA, CDR2 FQGNSA. The CDR3 is made up of 17 amino acids. The CDR3 loop reads CASSLAPGQGFYQPQHF. The covered CDR3 bases are TGTGCCAGCAGCTTAGCCCCGGGACAGGGGTTTTATCAGCCC.

This clone has a count of ten or more. Sequencing ends 3 residues short of the CDR3 end; the germline J gene provides the rest. The rearrangement links TRBV4-2 to TRBJ2-5; D is possibly TRBD1 (6 bases). The V end was cut by 2 bases, the J end by 1 base, with 11 bases between. The CDR3 length is 15 residues. Per the germline V gene, CDR1 is LGHNA and CDR2 is YNFKEQ. The sequenced part of the CDR3 DNA is TGTGCCAGCAGCCAACCGGGACACCTCCAAGAGACC. Its protein product is CASSQPGHLQET. The CDR3 reads in full as CASSQPGHLQETQYF.

The CDR3 here is CASRREIAGNSYEQYF. The sequenced part of the CDR3 DNA is TGTGCCAGCAGACGGGAAATAGCGGGAAACTCCTACGAG. This chain connects TRBV5-4 to TRBJ2-7, with TRBD2 identical over 8 bases. Read data end 3 residues before the CDR3 end; the end is taken from the germline J gene. Germline-derived CDR1 and CDR2 are SGHNT and YYREEE (reference sequence). V trimming: 5 bases; J trimming: 0 bases; junction bases outside the gene matches: 10. The CDR3 is 16 residues long.

Many counts were recorded for this clone. The read gets to within 3 residues of the CDR3 end, and the germline J gene fills in the rest. This chain connects TRBV28 to TRBJ2-7, with 7 bases identical to TRBD1. This CDR3 comprises 12 residues. The V gene's germline CDR1 is MDHEN and CDR2 SYDVKM. V was clipped by 6 bases and J by 5 bases; unmatched bases: 4. The CDR3 spells CASSRDSNEQYF. The part of the CDR3 DNA that was read is TGTGCCAGCAGCCGGGACAGTAACGAG. Looking up the rest from reference TRBV28 and TRBJ2-7 gives the full variable domain: DVKVTQSSRYLVKRTGEKVFLECVQDMDHENMFWYRQDPGLGLRLIYFSYDVKMKEKGDIPEGYSVSREKKERFSLILESASTNQTSMYLCASSRDSNEQYFGPGTRLTVT.

With respect to this clone: The CDR3 extends 3 residues past the end of the read, so its final part is completed from the germline J gene. This chain links TRBV2 with TRBJ2-7; D is unresolved. In germline, CDR1 is SNHLY, CDR2 FYNNEI. The V and J ends lost 5 bases and 1 base respectively, with 6 bases between them. The CDR3 is 12 amino acids. CDR3 in amino acids: CASSSRSYEQYF. CDR3 bases read: TGTGCCAGCAGTTCCAGGTCCTACGAG.

As concerns this clone: The CDR3 extends 3 residues past the end of the read, so its final part is completed from the germline J gene. The rearrangement links TRBV7-9 to TRBJ2-7; weak D call: TRBD2 (6 bases). The CDR3 consists of 14 residues. CDR1 is SEHNR and CDR2 is FQNEAQ in the germline V gene (reference sequence). The V and J ends lost 2 bases and 2 bases respectively, with 10 bases between them. The CDR3 spells CASSLWRDPYEQYF. The CDR3 DNA, read in part, is TGTGCCAGCAGCTTATGGCGGGATCCCTACGAG.

This clone has ten or more counts. The read finishes 3 residues shy of the CDR3 end, and the germline J gene is used to complete it. This chain links TRBV28 with TRBJ2-7; D gene unclear. CDR3 size: 12 residues. CDR1 and CDR2 (germline): MDHEN, SYDVKM. Trimming removed 7 bases from V and 0 bases from J, with 7 bases in between. Incomplete CDR3 DNA: TGTGCCAGCAAGGGCGACTCCTACGAG. It translates to CASKGDSYE. The CDR3 in its entirety is CASKGDSYEQYF.

This clone has ten or more counts. The read comes to an end 3 residues before the CDR3 does, leaving the germline J gene to fill in the end. V is TRBV11-2 and J is TRBJ2-4; D is undetermined. Deletions cut 0 bases from V and 7 bases from J, with 13 bases between. Germline V CDR1 and CDR2: SGHAT, FQNNGV. The CDR3 covers 15 residues. Here the CDR3 reads CASSLDGAGDNIQYF. The CDR3 DNA, read in part, is TGTGCCAGCAGCTTAGATGGAGCAGGAGACAACATT. Together with reference TRBV11-2 and TRBJ2-4, the CDR3 gives the full variable domain: EAGVAQSPRYKIIEKRQSVAFWCNPISGHATLYWYQQILGQGPKLLIQFQNNGVVDDSQLPKDRFSAERLKGVDSTLKIQPAKLEDSAVYLCASSLDGAGDNIQYFGAGTRLSVL.

In its sample, this clone was seen many times. The sequence runs out 3 residues before the end of the CDR3; the remainder is reconstructed from the germline J gene. The gene calls are TRBV10-3 and TRBJ2-5, with 7 nucleotides matching TRBD1. V trimming: 3 bases; J trimming: 1 base; junction bases outside the gene matches: 11. Germline V gives CDR1 ENHRY, CDR2 SYGVKD. The CDR3 has 17 residues. The CDR3 sequence is CAISEPQTGTAQETQYF. The sequenced part of the CDR3 DNA is TGTGCCATCAGTGAACCTCAAACCGGGACAGCCCAAGAGACC.

This clone was recorded at least ten times. The read falls 3 residues short of the CDR3 end, and the missing part is taken from the germline J gene. The gene calls are TRBV20-1 and TRBJ1-5; 8 bases line up with TRBD1. The CDR3 is 14 amino acids. The junction had 3 bases not matched to a gene; V was cut back by 3 bases and J by 2 bases. The V gene's germline CDR1 is DFQATT and CDR2 SNEGSKA (reference sequence). CDR3 region: CSASTGQGNQPQHF. Partial CDR3 DNA: TGCAGTGCTAGTACGGGACAGGGCAATCAGCCC.

This clone was counted many times. The CDR3 end lies 3 residues beyond the end of the read and is filled in from the germline J gene. This chain links TRBV23-1 with TRBJ2-1, with a weak D call TRBD1 (6 bases). TRBV23-1 is an ORF; its function is uncertain. The CDR3 sequence is 15 residues long. The ends were cut back, 2 bases at V and 2 bases at J, with 10 bases in the middle. This CDR3 reads CASSQEDSPYNEQFF. CDR3 DNA, as far as it was read: TGCGCCAGCAGTCAAGAGGACAGCCCCTACAATGAG.

This clone was seen many times. The read finishes 3 residues shy of the CDR3 end, and the germline J gene is used to complete it. The V call is TRBV10-1, the J call TRBJ1-1, with D possibly being TRBD1 (6 bases). CDR1 and CDR2 (germline): WNHNN, SYGVQD (reference sequence). The CDR3 has 13 amino acids. V was trimmed by 1 base and J by 7 bases, leaving 10 bases between them. CDR3 bases read: TGCGCCAGCAGTGAGTACAGGGTAGATGAA. It encodes CASSEYRVDE. The CDR3 reads in full as CASSEYRVDEAFF.

There are many counts of this clone. The CDR3 is cut off 3 residues early in the read; its end comes from the germline J gene. This chain connects TRBV29-1 to TRBJ2-1; the D gene is possibly TRBD2 (6 bases). Trimming took off 8 bases at V and 0 bases at J, with 17 bases between the two ends. The CDR3 has 15 residues. Looked up from germline, CDR1 is SQVTM and CDR2 is ANQGSEA. CDR3 residues: CSLTGGKSSYNEQFF. CDR3 bases read: TGCAGCCTGACCGGCGGGAAGAGCTCCTACAATGAG.

This clone was found many times. The read ends 3 residues before the CDR3 terminus; that terminus is restored from the germline J gene. The chain is built from TRBV20-1 and TRBJ2-7; the match to TRBD2 covers 15 bases. The germline gives CDR1 DFQATT, CDR2 SNEGSKA (reference sequence). The CDR3 consists of 16 residues. After removal of 5 bases from V and 2 bases from J, the junction contained 7 bases not matched to a gene. The CDR3 region is CSAWGLAGGSTYEQYF. The sequenced part of the CDR3 DNA is TGCAGTGCTTGGGGACTAGCGGGAGGTAGCACCTACGAG.

This clone was detected many times. The read finishes 3 residues shy of the CDR3 end, and the germline J gene is used to complete it. The chain recombines TRBV19 with TRBJ1-1; D may be TRBD1 (6 bases). Germline loops: CDR1 LNHDA, CDR2 SQIVND (reference sequence). The V and J ends lost 8 bases and 4 bases respectively, with 14 bases between them. This CDR3 has 13 residues. Here the CDR3 reads CASRYRAGTEAFF. The covered CDR3 bases are TGTGCCAGTCGATACAGGGCTGGCACTGAA. Using reference TRBV19 and TRBJ1-1 for the parts outside the CDR3, the full variable domain is DGGITQSPKYLFRKEGQNVTLSCEQNLNHDAMYWYRQDPGQGLRLIYYSQIVNDFQKGDIAEGYSVSREKKESFPLTVTSAQKNPTAFYLCASRYRAGTEAFFGQGTRLTVV.

As to this clone: The sequenced fragment ends 3 residues before the CDR3 boundary, so the rest is inferred from the germline J gene. The V call is TRBV7-9, the J call TRBJ2-7; 8 bases line up with TRBD2. The CDR3 loop spans 15 amino acids. The V and J ends lost 4 bases and 5 bases, in that order; junction bases with no gene match: 10. The germline V gene encodes CDR1 SEHNR and CDR2 FQNEAQ (reference sequence). The CDR3 loop is CASSSPGGAPHEQYF. CDR3 bases read: TGTGCCAGCAGCTCTCCGGGAGGGGCGCCCCACGAG.

The sample holds many counts of this clone. The CDR3 is cut off 3 residues early in the read; its end comes from the germline J gene. The rearrangement links TRBV20-1 to TRBJ2-2; D gene unclear. The CDR3 spans 14 residues. Trimming cost V 6 bases and J 4 bases, with 15 bases left between them. CDR1 DFQATT and CDR2 SNEGSKA come from the germline V gene (reference sequence). The CDR3 loop reads CSARTTLGTGELFF. The part of the CDR3 DNA that was read is TGCAGTGCCCGAACTACCTTGGGCACCGGGGAG.

This clone was seen ten or more times. The read ends 3 residues shy of where the CDR3 ends; the end is completed using the germline J gene. The chain links TRBV13 to TRBJ2-7, with D possibly TRBD1 on 6 matching bases. V was shortened by 6 bases and J by 0 bases, with 12 bases between the two germline ends. The CDR3 totals 14 residues. CDR1 is PRHDT, CDR2 FYEKMQ, per germline (reference sequence). CDR3 bases read: TGTGCCAGCAGTCCAGGGGCAGACTCCTACGAG. Translation: CASSPGADSYE. The whole CDR3 reads CASSPGADSYEQYF.

This clone showed up many times. The sequenced fragment ends 3 residues before the CDR3 boundary, so the rest is inferred from the germline J gene. The V and J genes are TRBV12-3 or TRBV12-4 and TRBJ2-1; 8 bases match TRBD1. The CDR3 loop spans 15 amino acids. V lost 3 bases, J lost 8 bases, and 9 bases stayed unmatched. The CDR3: CASSFGQGIIDEQFF. The covered CDR3 bases are TGTGCCAGCAGTTTTGGACAGGGAATCATCGATGAG.

In this sample, this clone turned up many times. The CDR3 here is CASSYNSNQPQHF. The sequenced CDR3 bases are TGTGCCAGTAGTTACAATAGCAATCAGCCC. This rearrangement joins TRBV19 to TRBJ1-5; D unclear. From the germline J gene comes the end of the CDR3, since the read stops 3 residues before it. The germline CDR1 and CDR2 sequences are LNHDA and SQIVND (reference sequence). V shed 5 bases and J shed 0 bases, with 5 bases lying between them. This CDR3 comprises 13 residues.

Ten or more counts support this clone. The read halts 3 residues ahead of the CDR3 end, with the missing end drawn from the germline J gene. This rearrangement joins TRBV4-1 to TRBJ1-5, with 10 bases lining up with TRBD1. The V and J ends lost 0 bases and 5 bases, in that order; junction bases with no gene match: 4. This CDR3 comprises 16 residues. Germline values: CDR1 MGHRA, CDR2 YSYEKL. The part of the CDR3 DNA that was read is TGCGCCAGCAGCCAAGAGATGGGACAGGGGCATCAGCCC. This encodes CASSQEMGQGHQP. The whole CDR3 region reads CASSQEMGQGHQPQHF.

This clone has a count of ten or more. The CDR3 goes on 3 residues after the read ends, and that part is filled in from the germline J gene. The chain couples TRBV20-1 to TRBJ1-2; D might be TRBD1 (6 bases). This CDR3 has 14 residues. CDR1 is DFQATT and CDR2 is SNEGSKA in the germline V gene (reference sequence). The part of the CDR3 DNA that was read is TGCAGTGCGCCGGGACACGATAAACCGGGCGGC. Translation: CSAPGHDKPGG. The whole CDR3 sequence is CSAPGHDKPGGYTF.

This clone was seen many times. From the germline J gene comes the end of the CDR3, since the read stops 3 residues before it. The chain couples TRBV5-1 to TRBJ2-7; 10 bases align to TRBD2. With 1 base clipped from V and 3 bases from J, the junction kept 7 bases outside the gene matches. CDR1 and CDR2 from the germline V gene are SGHRS and YFSETQ. The CDR3 is 16 residues long. CDR3 DNA (partial): TGCGCCAGCAGCTTGTCTTTACCTAGCGGGAGCTACGAG. It specifies CASSLSLPSGSYE. The whole CDR3 region reads CASSLSLPSGSYEQYF. Complete variable domain (other parts from reference TRBV5-1 and TRBJ2-7): KAGVTQTPRYLIKTRGQQVTLSCSPISGHRSVSWYQQTPGQGLQFLFEYFSETQRNKGNFPGRFSGRQFSNSRSEMNVSTLELGDSALYLCASSLSLPSGSYEQYFGPGTRLTVT.